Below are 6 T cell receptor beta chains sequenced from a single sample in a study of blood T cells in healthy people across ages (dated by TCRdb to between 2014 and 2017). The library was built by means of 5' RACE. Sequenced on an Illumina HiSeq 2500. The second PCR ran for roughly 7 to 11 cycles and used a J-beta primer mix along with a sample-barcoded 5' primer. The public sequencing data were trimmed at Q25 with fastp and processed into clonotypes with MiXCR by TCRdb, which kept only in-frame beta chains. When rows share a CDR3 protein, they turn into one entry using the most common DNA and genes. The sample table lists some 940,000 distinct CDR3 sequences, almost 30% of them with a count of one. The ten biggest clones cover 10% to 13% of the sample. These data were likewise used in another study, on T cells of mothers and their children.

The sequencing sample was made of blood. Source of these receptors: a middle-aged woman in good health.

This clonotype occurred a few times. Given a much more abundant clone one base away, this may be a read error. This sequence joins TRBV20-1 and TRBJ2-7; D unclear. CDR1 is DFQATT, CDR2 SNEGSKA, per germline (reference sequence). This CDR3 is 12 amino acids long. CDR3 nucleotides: TGCGGCACGGGCGGTAAACCCTACGAGCAGTACTTC. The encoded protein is CGTGGKPYEQYF.

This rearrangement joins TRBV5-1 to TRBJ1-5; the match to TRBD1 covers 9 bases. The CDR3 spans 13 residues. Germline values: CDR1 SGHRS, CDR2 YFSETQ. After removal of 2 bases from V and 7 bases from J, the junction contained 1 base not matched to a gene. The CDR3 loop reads CASSFGQGQPQHF. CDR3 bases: TGCGCCAGCAGCTTTGGACAGGGGCAGCCCCAGCATTTT.

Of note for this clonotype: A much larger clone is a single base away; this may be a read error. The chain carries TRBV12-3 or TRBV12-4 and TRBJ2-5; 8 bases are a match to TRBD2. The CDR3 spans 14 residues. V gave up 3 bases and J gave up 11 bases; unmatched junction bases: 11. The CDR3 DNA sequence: TGTGCCAGCAGTTTTCCCTCGGGAGCGGGGGAGCAGTACTTC. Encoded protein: CASSFPSGAGEQYF.

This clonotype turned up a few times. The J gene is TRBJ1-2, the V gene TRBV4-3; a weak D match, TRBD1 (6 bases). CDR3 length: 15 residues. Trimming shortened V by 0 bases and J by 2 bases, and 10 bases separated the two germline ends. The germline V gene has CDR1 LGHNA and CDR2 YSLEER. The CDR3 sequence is CASSQEAGVNYGYTF. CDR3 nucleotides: TGCGCCAGCAGCCAAGAGGCAGGGGTAAACTATGGCTACACCTTC.

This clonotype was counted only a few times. CDR3 nucleotides: TGTGCCAGCAGTCCGGGGACTAGCGGGGGTGTGAGTAGGGATACGCAGTATTTT. Its translation is CASSPGTSGGVSRDTQYF. The V call is TRBV12-3 or TRBV12-4, the J call TRBJ2-3; 14 bases agree with TRBD2. The CDR3 has 18 residues. The trim removed 5 bases at V and 6 bases at J, leaving 13 bases unmatched.

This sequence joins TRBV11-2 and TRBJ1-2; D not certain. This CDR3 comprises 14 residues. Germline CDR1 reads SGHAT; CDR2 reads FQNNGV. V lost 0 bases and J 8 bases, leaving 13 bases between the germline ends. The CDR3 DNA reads TGTGCCAGCAGCTTAGAGGGCACAAGGGAGGGCTACACCTTC. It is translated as CASSLEGTREGYTF.